The clone carrying this TCR beta chain was seen more than once but under ten times. The data were obtained in a study of T-cell memory formation after mild COVID-19. TCRdb re-called the 5' RACE reads with MiXCR, one entry per CDR3 protein. The sample carries around 440,000 distinct CDR3 sequences, about 20% recorded once. In germline, CDR1 is WNHNN, CDR2 SYGVQD (reference sequence). V was clipped by 2 bases and J by 5 bases, with 13 bases between them. The CDR3 loop spans 14 amino acids. This TCR came from an adult woman who had mild COVID-19 (a few samples of this study predate the infection). Cell type and time point are not known. Specimen: PBMCs or a T cell subset sorted from them (not recorded which). The chain couples TRBV10-1 to TRBJ2-7; D uncertain. CDR3 protein: CASSERRSSDEQYF. The CDR3 DNA reads as TGCGCCAGCAGTGAGCGCAGGAGTTCGGACGAGCAGTACTTC.